This T cell receptor beta chain was recorded in a study of T-cell reconstitution after alpha-beta-depleted transplantation in children. Germline assignment: CDR1 SGHRS and CDR2 YFSETQ. CDR3 size: 14 residues. Trimming shortened V by 4 bases and J by 3 bases, and 10 bases separated the two germline ends. For TCRbeta, the library was prepared with unique molecular identifiers. Via MiXCR, TCRdb re-called the PCR reads, giving one row per CDR3 protein. The table shows approximately 500,000 distinct CDR3 sequences, with 25% to 30% occurring only once. This clonotype came up a few times. Its matching antigen is unknown. Study results and caveats: Expanded clones from the graft, numbering several hundred, reportedly supplied alpha-beta T cells about two months after transplant.

This chain joins TRBV5-1 and TRBJ1-4; no reliable D call. The source material was PBMCs, sampled before TCRalphabeta/CD19-depleted stem cell transplant. The sequence was obtained from a boy under two years old with Wiskott-Aldrich syndrome, due to receive a stem cell transplant. CDR3 protein: CASSVARANEKLFF. CDR3 DNA: TGCGCCAGCAGCGTAGCGAGGGCTAATGAAAAACTGTTTTTT.